This TCR beta chain was sequenced for a study of T cell changes during pregnancy in multiple sclerosis. This CDR3 is built from 14 residues. Per the germline V gene, CDR1 is SGHRS and CDR2 is YFSETQ. V was cut by 6 bases and J by 5 bases, with 17 bases left in between. Using immunoSEQ multiplex PCR, the repertoire was profiled, and TCRdb retains in-frame clones only, with some absent. This table has roughly 48,000 clones, approximately 92% appearing once. The chain combines TRBV5-1 with TRBJ1-2; perhaps TRBD1 as D (6 bases). The clonotype comes from a female donor in good health, enrolled as a control in a pregnancy study. The material was CD4+ T cells from peripheral blood mononuclear cells, obtained in the second trimester of pregnancy. CDR3 residues: CASTSGVGDYGYTF. The CDR3 region has the DNA TGCGCCAGCACCTCAGGGGTTGGAGATTATGGCTACACCTTC. The entire variable domain, with the rest obtained from reference TRBV5-1 and TRBJ1-2, is as follows: KAGVTQTPRYLIKTRGQQVTLSCSPISGHRSVSWYQQTPGQGLQFLFEYFSETQRNKGNFPGRFSGRQFSNSRSEMNVSTLELGDSALYLCASTSGVGDYGYTFGSGTRLTVV.